The following is a TCR beta chain sequence with its context. The data were obtained in a study of monozygotic twins with inflammatory bowel disease. Collection of a roughly 2.7 ml blood sample took place per donor. The CDR3 sequence is 15 residues long. The V gene's germline CDR1 is MGHRA and CDR2 YSYEKL. TCRdb re-called the 5' RACE reads and gives one entry per CDR3 protein, without DNA. Its table lists fewer than 350,000 distinct CDR3 sequences. This chain uses TRBV4-1 with TRBJ1-2. The clonotype comes from a human donor with ulcerative colitis or Crohn's disease, or a healthy co-twin of an affected twin (not recorded which). Sequenced material: blood. Here the CDR3 reads CASSQVLGGRNGYTF.